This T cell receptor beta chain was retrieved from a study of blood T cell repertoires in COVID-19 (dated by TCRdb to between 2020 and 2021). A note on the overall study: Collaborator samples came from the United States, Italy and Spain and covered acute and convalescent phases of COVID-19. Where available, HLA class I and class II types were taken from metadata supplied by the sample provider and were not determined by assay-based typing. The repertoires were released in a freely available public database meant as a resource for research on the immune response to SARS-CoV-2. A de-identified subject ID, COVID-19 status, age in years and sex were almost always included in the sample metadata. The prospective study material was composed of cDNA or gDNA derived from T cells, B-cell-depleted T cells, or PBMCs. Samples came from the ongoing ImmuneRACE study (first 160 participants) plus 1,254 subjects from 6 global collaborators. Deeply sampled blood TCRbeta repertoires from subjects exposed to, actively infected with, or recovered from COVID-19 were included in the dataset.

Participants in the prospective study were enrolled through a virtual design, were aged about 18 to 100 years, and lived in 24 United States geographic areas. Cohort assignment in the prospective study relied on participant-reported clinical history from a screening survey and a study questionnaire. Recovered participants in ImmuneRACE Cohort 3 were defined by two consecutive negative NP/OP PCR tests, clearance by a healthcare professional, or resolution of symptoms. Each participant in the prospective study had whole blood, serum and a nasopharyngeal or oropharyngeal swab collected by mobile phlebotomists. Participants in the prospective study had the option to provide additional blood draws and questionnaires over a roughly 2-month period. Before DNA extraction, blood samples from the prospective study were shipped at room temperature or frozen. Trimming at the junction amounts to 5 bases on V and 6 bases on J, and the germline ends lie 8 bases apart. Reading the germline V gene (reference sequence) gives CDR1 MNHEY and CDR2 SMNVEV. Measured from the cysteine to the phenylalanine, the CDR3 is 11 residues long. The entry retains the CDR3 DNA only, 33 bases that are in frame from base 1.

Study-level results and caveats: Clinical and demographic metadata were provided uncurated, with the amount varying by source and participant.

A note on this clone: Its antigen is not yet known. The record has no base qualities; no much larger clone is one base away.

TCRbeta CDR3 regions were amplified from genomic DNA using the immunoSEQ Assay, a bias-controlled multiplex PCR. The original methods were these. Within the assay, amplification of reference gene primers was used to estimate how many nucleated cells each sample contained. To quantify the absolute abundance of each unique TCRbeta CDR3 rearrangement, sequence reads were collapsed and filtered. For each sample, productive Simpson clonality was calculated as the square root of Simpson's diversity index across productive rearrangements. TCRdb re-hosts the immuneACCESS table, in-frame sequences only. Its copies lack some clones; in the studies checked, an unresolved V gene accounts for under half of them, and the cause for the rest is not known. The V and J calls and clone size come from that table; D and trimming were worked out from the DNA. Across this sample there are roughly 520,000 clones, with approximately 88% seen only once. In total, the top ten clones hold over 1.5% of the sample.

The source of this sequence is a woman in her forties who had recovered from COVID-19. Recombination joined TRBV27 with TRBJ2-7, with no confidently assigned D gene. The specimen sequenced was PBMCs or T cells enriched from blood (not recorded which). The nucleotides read TGTGCCAGCAGTCCCCTCTCCGAGCAGTACTTC. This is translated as CASSPLSEQYF.